The 16 T cell receptor beta chains presented below share a single source sample, sequenced in a study of cytomegalovirus exposure and HLA in healthy donors. Primers for the PCR totalled 60 Vbeta and 13 Jbeta. TCRdb's table, derived via immunoSEQ multiplex PCR, lists solely in-frame clones and lacks some. The sample records about 140,000 clones, approximately 70% being singletons. Sample: PBMCs. These receptors all stem from a middle-aged woman in good health and CMV-seronegative.

The chain employs TRBV6-1 and TRBJ2-7; D may be TRBD1 (6 bases). This CDR3 has 15 residues. Germline V gives CDR1 MNHNS, CDR2 SASEGT. The V gene lost 1 base and the J gene lost 4 bases, with 14 bases spanning the gap. CDR3 coding DNA: TGTGCCAGCAGTGAAGTAAGGGGACACCTATACGAGCAGTACGTC. This gives the protein CASSEVRGHLYEQYV.

The chain couples TRBV28 to TRBJ2-7; 10 nucleotides line up with TRBD1. The CDR3 is 15 residues long. CDR1 is MDHEN and CDR2 is SYDVKM in the germline V gene. V gave up 5 bases and J gave up 5 bases; unmatched junction bases: 9. The CDR3: CASSLDRGSADEQYV. CDR3 DNA: TGTGCCAGCAGTCTGGACAGGGGGTCTGCGGACGAGCAGTACGTC.

The V call is TRBV7-9, the J call TRBJ2-2, with D possibly being TRBD1 (5 bases). This CDR3 comprises 16 residues. Germline V gene sequence: CDR1 SEHNR, CDR2 FQNEAQ (reference sequence). V was trimmed by 5 bases and J by 2 bases, leaving 15 bases between them. The CDR3 DNA sequence: TGTGCCAGCAGCCTCCCCCGCACAGGCAACACCGGGGAGCTGTTTTTT. Encoded protein: CASSLPRTGNTGELFF.

The chain is built from TRBV2 and TRBJ2-7; the match to TRBD1 covers 8 bases. Germline V gives CDR1 SNHLY, CDR2 FYNNEI. This CDR3 has 13 amino acids. J lost 6 bases, V lost 3 bases, and 4 bases had no gene match. The CDR3 DNA is TGTGCCAGCAGTGATTTTGACAGGGGCGAGCAGTACTTC. This sequence encodes CASSDFDRGEQYF.

The J gene is TRBJ1-5, the V gene TRBV2, with TRBD1 as a possible D gene (5 bases). Germline CDR1 and CDR2: SNHLY and FYNNEI. The CDR3 covers 15 residues. V dropped 5 bases and J dropped 0 bases, with 11 bases sitting between them. CDR3 sequence reads: CASSLAGHSNQPQHF. Written as DNA, the CDR3 is TGTGCCAGCAGTCTGGCGGGGCATAGCAATCAGCCCCAGCATTTT.

In regard to this clone: The sample has other DNA sequences that encode this CDR3 too. The chain carries TRBV6-1 and TRBJ1-2; D is unclear. CDR1 MNHNS and CDR2 SASEGT come from the germline V gene. Trimming pared 4 bases from V and 1 base from J, leaving 7 bases between. CDR3 length: 13 amino acids. In nucleotides, the CDR3 is TGTGCCAGCAGTGTTACTGTTAACTATGGCTACACCTTC. This codes for CASSVTVNYGYTF.

The gene calls are TRBV4-1 and TRBJ2-3; a weak D match, TRBD1 (7 bases). CDR3 size: 15 residues. Germline CDR1 MGHRA, CDR2 YSYEKL. Trimming cost V 5 bases and J 2 bases, with 14 bases left between them. The chain's CDR3 is CASSARGVFTDTQYF. The DNA for the CDR3 is TGCGCCAGCAGCGCCAGGGGGGTGTTCACAGATACGCAGTATTTT.

This clone was seen a handful of times. This chain connects TRBV10-3 to TRBJ1-5, with a weak D call TRBD1 (6 bases). CDR3 size: 13 residues. Per the germline V gene, CDR1 is ENHRY and CDR2 is SYGVKD. Deletions cut 6 bases from V and 6 bases from J, with 12 bases between. For the CDR3, the DNA is TGTGCCATCAGCCGGGACATTGGTCAGCCCCAGCATTTT. It is translated as CAISRDIGQPQHF.

This chain links TRBV11-2 with TRBJ2-1; 8 nucleotides match TRBD2. CDR3 length equals 16 residues. With V trimmed by 7 bases and J by 5 bases, 13 bases remained unmatched. The germline V gene encodes CDR1 SGHAT and CDR2 FQNNGV. CDR3 sequence (DNA): TGTGCCAGCACTCATACGAGCGGGGGACCCCACAATGAGCAGTTCTTC. Amino acid sequence: CASTHTSGGPHNEQFF.

This sequence joins TRBV19 and TRBJ1-1; no clear D. V gave up 6 bases and J gave up 0 bases, with 11 bases separating them. The length of the CDR3 is 14 residues. Germline V gives CDR1 LNHDA, CDR2 SQIVND (reference sequence). CDR3 nucleotide sequence: TGTGCCAGTAGCCTCAGAGGCATGAACACTGAAGCTTTCTTT. Translating gives CASSLRGMNTEAFF.

The rearrangement uses TRBV27 and TRBJ2-2, with D tentatively TRBD1 (8 bases). With 8 bases removed from V and 6 bases from J, the gap between germline ends came to 16 bases. The CDR3 totals 14 residues. Germline loops: CDR1 MNHEY, CDR2 SMNVEV (reference sequence). The CDR3 region is CASGGGQDAGELFF. The CDR3 nucleotides are TGTGCCAGCGGCGGGGGACAGGATGCCGGGGAGCTGTTTTTT.

The rearrangement uses TRBV5-1 and TRBJ1-1, with TRBD1 identical over 7 bases. The CDR3 runs 13 residues. Germline values: CDR1 SGHRS, CDR2 YFSETQ. With 0 bases clipped from V and 11 bases from J, the junction kept 7 bases outside the gene matches. The CDR3 protein is CASSLGGQQDAFF. For the CDR3, the DNA is TGCGCCAGCAGCTTGGGGGGACAGCAGGACGCTTTCTTT.

The chain has TRBV5-4 and TRBJ2-1; 10 bases are a match to TRBD1. The CDR3 consists of 15 residues. Germline assignment: CDR1 SGHNT and CDR2 YYREEE (reference sequence). With 5 bases clipped from V and 4 bases from J, the junction kept 6 bases outside the gene matches. CDR3 loop: CASSSGQGRYNEQFF. In nucleotides, the CDR3 is TGTGCCAGCAGTTCGGGACAGGGGAGATACAATGAGCAGTTCTTC.

This sequence joins TRBV7-9 and TRBJ2-2, with 10 bases lining up with TRBD1. The CDR3 is 17 residues long. The germline V gene encodes CDR1 SEHNR and CDR2 FQNEAQ (reference sequence). V lost 5 bases and J lost 6; bases outside the gene matches: 12. For the CDR3, the DNA is TGTGCCAGCAGCAGTGACAGGGGGCTTATCCAAGCCGGGGAGCTGTTTTTT. It yields the protein CASSSDRGLIQAGELFF.

V usage is TRBV28 and J usage is TRBJ1-2, with TRBD1 matching over 9 bases. The germline V gene has CDR1 MDHEN and CDR2 SYDVKM. The CDR3 sequence is 14 residues long. Trimming removed 4 bases from V and 5 bases from J; junction bases left unmatched: 5. CDR3 amino acids: CASSWGQGGYGYTF. The CDR3 nucleotides read TGTGCCAGCAGTTGGGGACAGGGCGGGTATGGCTACACCTTC.

The CDR3: CASSTSTQGANYGYTF. CDR3 DNA: TGTGCCAGTAGCACTTCGACTCAGGGCGCCAACTATGGCTACACCTTC. The chain links TRBV19 to TRBJ1-2; maybe TRBD1 (5 bases). The V end lost 6 bases, the J end lost 2 bases, and 19 bases lay between the germline ends. The CDR3 loop spans 16 amino acids. Germline V gene lookup returns CDR1 LNHDA and CDR2 SQIVND (reference sequence).